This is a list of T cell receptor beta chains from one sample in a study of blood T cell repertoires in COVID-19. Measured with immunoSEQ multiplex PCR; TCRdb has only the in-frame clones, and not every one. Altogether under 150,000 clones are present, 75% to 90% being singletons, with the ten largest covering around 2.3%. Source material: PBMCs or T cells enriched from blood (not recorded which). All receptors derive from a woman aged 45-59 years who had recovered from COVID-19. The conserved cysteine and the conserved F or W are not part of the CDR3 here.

ASSNSYQETQY	TRBV6-2/TRBV6-3	TRBJ2-5
ASRYSQGVDTQY	TRBV7-2	TRBJ2-3
ASKGAGASSYEQY	TRBV11-3	TRBJ2-7
ASRDGQFRTEAF	TRBV2	TRBJ1-1
ASSQTSVWRGEQY	TRBV11-2	TRBJ2-7
ASSTQGARYGYT	TRBV19	TRBJ1-2
ASSQFPGGEQY	TRBV3-1/TRBV3-2	TRBJ2-7
ASAARDRDYGYT	TRBV6-5	TRBJ1-2
ASSPPGGSGANVLT	TRBV5-1	TRBJ2-6
AWSVGWRGASTDTQY	TRBV30	TRBJ2-3
ASSEPVSYGYT	TRBV7-2	TRBJ1-2
ASREDNWNQPQH	TRBV19	TRBJ1-5
ASSLAEANEQF	TRBV7-9	TRBJ2-1
ASSPPRDYTGELF	TRBV18	TRBJ2-2
ASSPSDRAGQPQH	TRBV18	TRBJ1-5
ASSPIRGQSFSYEQY	TRBV7-2	TRBJ2-7
ASSLAFVGDMSYEQY	TRBV5-1	TRBJ2-7
ASSLGAGNNEQF	TRBV7-8	TRBJ2-1
ASSFSGGYQETQY	TRBV11-2	TRBJ2-5
ASSLIGQGRNTIY	TRBV7-2	TRBJ1-3
ASSTLSQPQH	TRBV19	TRBJ1-5
ASSIKDRAGTEAF	TRBV19	TRBJ1-1
ASSAGSQETQY	TRBV10-1	TRBJ2-5
ASSLVGTYEQY	TRBV5-5	TRBJ2-7
ASSDGGYEQY	TRBV21-1	TRBJ2-7
ASSLGQGYGYT	TRBV18	TRBJ1-2
ASSVTAANTEAF	TRBV9	TRBJ1-1
ASSDPGQAQY	TRBV3-1/TRBV3-2	TRBJ2-3
ASSVAPGPHYEQY	TRBV9	TRBJ2-7
ASSVGGGPTYQETQY	TRBV9	TRBJ2-5
ASSMGSRYQPQH	TRBV19	TRBJ1-5
ATAGGTDTQY	TRBV24-1	TRBJ2-3
ASSSPARGFSGYT	TRBV5-1	TRBJ1-2
ASGETGQGSGYT	TRBV2	TRBJ1-2
ASTYGGYGYT	TRBV3-1/TRBV3-2	TRBJ1-2
ASRRTGFSYEQY	TRBV13	TRBJ2-7
ASSAGGEASPLH	TRBV11-2	TRBJ1-6
ASSLYTTQTGTGELF	TRBV5-1	TRBJ2-2
ASRGSGSETQY	TRBV7-3	TRBJ2-5
ASSQAAPGTGIFSIQPQH	TRBV3-1/TRBV3-2	TRBJ1-5
ASSQDRRTEAF	TRBV2	TRBJ1-1
ASSLEVGTGGTDTQY	TRBV7-6	TRBJ2-3
ASSGEGTADTQY	TRBV2	TRBJ2-3
ASLAGGGRETQY	TRBV5-1	TRBJ2-5